Sequencing of this T cell receptor beta chain was carried out in a study of T cell changes during pregnancy in multiple sclerosis. Here immunoSEQ multiplex PCR was the method, and the copy in TCRdb shows in-frame clones only, minus some. This table has more than 20,000 clones, 85% to 95% appearing once. The ends lost 3 bases at V and 0 bases at J; junction bases unmatched: 2. The CDR3 runs 14 residues. Germline V gene sequence: CDR1 SGHDT, CDR2 YYEEEE. V is TRBV5-6 and J is TRBJ2-7, with 8 bases fitting TRBD2. The clonotype was recovered from a female donor with multiple sclerosis, enrolled in a pregnancy study. The source was CD4+ T cells from peripheral blood mononuclear cells, collected in the third trimester of pregnancy. CDR3 sequence: CASSSGGASYEQYF. The CDR3 DNA reads as TGTGCCAGCAGCTCGGGGGGGGCCTCCTACGAGCAGTACTTC.